One and the same sample provided the 8 T cell receptor beta chains below, sequenced in a study of blood T cell repertoires in COVID-19. Sequencing used immunoSEQ multiplex PCR; TCRdb keeps in-frame clones, though not all of them. The data contain 250,000 to 300,000 clones, approximately 92% of them singletons. Material for sequencing was PBMCs or T cells enriched from blood (not recorded which). Receptors originate from a woman aged 25 to 39 who had recovered from COVID-19.

This sequence joins TRBV7-3 and TRBJ2-2; TRBD2 is a possible D gene (5 bases). In germline, CDR1 is SGHTA, CDR2 FQGTGA. The CDR3 totals 15 residues. With 2 bases removed from V and 4 bases from J, the gap between germline ends came to 11 bases. This chain's CDR3 is CASSLVAGPTGELFF. DNA for the CDR3: TGTGCCAGCAGCTTAGTTGCGGGTCCCACCGGGGAGCTGTTTTTT.

This chain connects TRBV20-1 to TRBJ1-1, with D possibly being TRBD1 (6 bases). The CDR3 is 11 amino acids. The V end was cut by 6 bases, the J end by 4 bases, with 9 bases between. CDR1 is DFQATT, CDR2 SNEGSKA, per germline (reference sequence). CDR3 residues: CSAGGSTEAFF. The CDR3 DNA reads TGCAGTGCAGGGGGTAGCACTGAAGCTTTCTTT.

This clone has only a few counts. The chain is built from TRBV3-1 (or the pseudogene TRBV3-2) and TRBJ1-2; D is uncertain. V dropped 0 bases and J dropped 7 bases, with 9 bases sitting between them. The CDR3 length is 13 residues. Germline V gene data show CDR1 as LGHDT and CDR2 as YNNKEL (reference sequence). The CDR3 sequence is CASSQDPVIGYTF. The CDR3 nucleotides are TGTGCCAGCAGCCAAGATCCAGTGATTGGCTACACCTTC.

This clone appeared a few times. The chain couples TRBV28 to TRBJ2-3; perhaps TRBD2 as D (6 bases). Germline values: CDR1 MDHEN, CDR2 SYDVKM. CDR3 length: 12 amino acids. V lost 7 bases to trimming and J lost 6 bases, with 11 bases between them. The CDR3: CASTGDSDTQYF. CDR3 in DNA: TGTGCCAGCACGGGAGATTCGGATACGCAGTATTTT.

The V and J genes are TRBV5-6 and TRBJ1-2; 12 nucleotides line up with TRBD1. Germline CDR1 reads SGHDT; CDR2 reads YYEEEE. The CDR3 is 15 amino acids. J lost 4 bases, V lost 2 bases, and 3 bases had no gene match. The chain's CDR3 is CASSFMGQGAYGYTF. In nucleotides, the CDR3 is TGTGCCAGCAGCTTTATGGGACAGGGGGCCTATGGCTACACCTTC.

The chain couples TRBV25-1 to TRBJ2-1, with 10 positions matching TRBD2. CDR1 is MGHDK, CDR2 SYGVNS, per germline. CDR3 size: 14 residues. J was trimmed by 5 bases and V by 10 bases; bases with no gene match: 8. This chain's CDR3 is CATRVAGGDNEQFF. The CDR3 DNA is TGTGCCACCCGGGTAGCGGGAGGCGACAATGAGCAGTTCTTC.

The chain links TRBV18 to TRBJ2-5; unclear D gene. The V gene lost 2 bases and the J gene lost 5 bases, with 12 bases spanning the gap. The germline V gene encodes CDR1 KGHSH and CDR2 LQKENI. The CDR3 has 14 residues. The CDR3 is CASSPSPYGETQYF. DNA for the CDR3: TGTGCCAGCTCACCAAGTCCTTACGGGGAGACCCAGTACTTC.

The chain couples TRBV19 to TRBJ2-7; tentative D call: TRBD2 (5 bases). Germline V gene lookup returns CDR1 LNHDA and CDR2 SQIVND (reference sequence). The V end was cut by 3 bases, the J end by 3 bases, with 15 bases between. The CDR3 runs 15 residues. The DNA for the CDR3 is TGTGCCAGTAGTATCGGCGGTGGGAGCATCTACGAGCAGTACTTC. It codes for CASSIGGGSIYEQYF.